The rows below give T cell receptor beta chains drawn from one sample of a study of T cells in Graves' hyperthyroidism and ophthalmopathy. Each CDR3 protein gets one entry after TCRdb re-called the multiplex PCR reads with MiXCR. The sample holds roughly 640,000 distinct CDR3 sequences, roughly 15% seen once. Specimen: blood. The origin of the receptors is a woman aged 40 to 50 with Graves' ophthalmopathy. Each CDR3 is given with its conserved first and last residue. A D gene is named only where the DNA matches it firmly. Size tells how often a clone was seen (once, few, many) or the class of an expanded clone, and some rows leave it out.

V: TRBV11-2; size: few; D: -; J: TRBJ1-5; CDR3: CASGGQGNQPQHF; DNA: TGTGCCAGCGGGGGCCAGGGCAATCAGCCCCAGCATTTT
V: TRBV6-2/TRBV6-3; size: medium-sized; D: -; J: TRBJ2-1; CDR3: CASSYEGGAGGEQFF; DNA: TGTGCCAGCAGTTATGAGGGCGGGGCTGGCGGGGAGCAGTTCTTC
V: TRBV15; size: few; D: -; J: TRBJ2-4; CDR3: CATSRGQINIQYF; DNA: TGTGCCACCAGCAGAGGCCAGATAAACATTCAGTACTTC
V: TRBV7-2; size: many; D: -; J: TRBJ1-6; CDR3: CASSPGEGSPLHF; DNA: TGTGCCAGCAGCCCAGGGGAAGGGTCACCCCTCCACTTT
V: TRBV6-2/TRBV6-3; size: -; D: -; J: TRBJ1-1; CDR3: CASSPPPRDTMGAFF; DNA: TGTGCCAGCAGTCCCCCGCCCCGGGACACGATGGGGGCTTTCTTT
V: TRBV7-9; size: many; D: -; J: TRBJ2-7; CDR3: CASSFGYGVFNEQYF; DNA: TGTGCCAGCAGCTTTGGGTATGGGGTTTTTAACGAGCAGTACTTC
V: TRBV7-9; size: few; D: -; J: TRBJ2-7; CDR3: CASSLAVRSYEQYF; DNA: TGTGCCAGCAGCTTAGCGGTCCGCTCCTACGAGCAGTACTTC
V: TRBV30; size: many; D: -; J: TRBJ2-7; CDR3: CAWSVPQDYEQYF; DNA: TGTGCCTGGAGTGTACCACAGGACTACGAGCAGTACTTC
V: TRBV7-8; size: many; D: -; J: TRBJ1-1; CDR3: CASSVLPVADRLPKAFF; DNA: TGTGCCAGCAGCGTTTTGCCCGTCGCGGACAGACTGCCAAAAGCTTTCTTT
V: TRBV13; size: many; D: -; J: TRBJ1-1; CDR3: CASSLKGRGEAFF; DNA: TGTGCCAGCAGCTTAAAGGGGCGTGGTGAAGCTTTCTTT
V: TRBV7-2; size: many; D: -; J: TRBJ2-5; CDR3: CASSFVPQETQYF; DNA: TGTGCCAGCAGCTTTGTACCCCAAGAGACCCAGTACTTC
V: TRBV10-3; size: many; D: TRBD2; J: TRBJ2-3; CDR3: CAISESTSGGTDTQYF; DNA: TGTGCCATCAGTGAGTCGACTAGCGGGGGGACAGATACGCAGTATTTT
V: TRBV6-7; size: -; D: TRBD1; J: TRBJ2-6; CDR3: CASSYRTGGSGANVLTF; DNA: TGTGCCAGCAGTTACAGGACAGGGGGATCTGGGGCCAACGTCCTGACTTTC
V: TRBV9; size: -; D: -; J: TRBJ1-3; CDR3: CASSVDLKGKLGNTIYF; DNA: TGTGCCAGCAGCGTAGACTTGAAAGGGAAGCTTGGAAACACCATATATTTT
V: TRBV2; size: -; D: TRBD2; J: TRBJ2-1; CDR3: CASSGGTSYNEQFF; DNA: TGTGCCAGCAGTGGGGGGACTAGTTACAATGAGCAGTTCTTC
V: TRBV4-1; size: few; D: -; J: TRBJ2-7; CDR3: CASSELTGPPYEQYF; DNA: TGCGCCAGCAGCGAACTGACGGGTCCCCCCTACGAGCAGTACTTC
V: TRBV6-2/TRBV6-3; size: many; D: -; J: TRBJ2-4; CDR3: CASRYRDFKNIQYF; DNA: TGTGCCAGTCGGTACCGGGATTTCAAAAACATTCAGTACTTC
V: TRBV6-1; size: -; D: -; J: TRBJ2-2; CDR3: CASNRANTGELFF; DNA: TGTGCCAGCAACAGGGCGAACACCGGGGAGCTGTTTTTT
V: TRBV10-3; size: -; D: TRBD2; J: TRBJ2-1; CDR3: CAISGGGGEPQQFF; DNA: TGTGCCATCAGTGGGGGCGGGGGGGAACCTCAGCAGTTCTTC
V: TRBV29-1; size: -; D: -; J: TRBJ2-3; CDR3: CSVQTVPGTDTQYF; DNA: TGCAGCGTCCAGACAGTGCCCGGCACAGATACGCAGTATTTT
V: TRBV20-1; size: -; D: TRBD2; J: TRBJ2-3; CDR3: CSAPGTGGPGLAGVVDTQYF; DNA: TGCAGTGCTCCCGGGACAGGGGGTCCGGGACTAGCGGGAGTGGTAGATACGCAGTATTTT
V: TRBV5-5; size: -; D: -; J: TRBJ2-3; CDR3: CASSWGWSSTDTQYF; DNA: TGTGCCAGCAGCTGGGGGTGGAGCAGCACAGATACGCAGTATTTT
V: TRBV19; size: -; D: -; J: TRBJ1-5; CDR3: CASSMVDRGASNQPQHF; DNA: TGTGCCAGTAGTATGGTCGATCGAGGGGCTAGCAATCAGCCCCAGCATTTT
V: TRBV5-4; size: -; D: -; J: TRBJ2-3; CDR3: CASRPDLGGRDTQYF; DNA: TGTGCCAGCAGACCTGACCTTGGCGGTAGGGATACGCAGTATTTT
V: TRBV28; size: many; D: TRBD1; J: TRBJ1-2; CDR3: CASSFRTGAHLGYTF; DNA: TGTGCCAGCAGTTTTCGGACAGGGGCCCATCTCGGGTACACCTTC
V: TRBV27; size: many; D: -; J: TRBJ2-7; CDR3: CASSPFGPAYEQYF; DNA: TGTGCCAGCAGCCCCTTTGGGCCAGCCTACGAGCAGTACTTC
V: TRBV5-1; size: -; D: -; J: TRBJ1-1; CDR3: CASSPSGFTEAFF; DNA: TGCGCCAGCAGCCCCTCGGGGTTCACTGAAGCTTTCTTT
V: TRBV4-1; size: -; D: -; J: TRBJ2-7; CDR3: CASSQRGGEDEQYF; DNA: TGCGCCAGCAGCCAACGAGGGGGTGAAGACGAGCAGTACTTC
V: TRBV28; size: few; D: TRBD2; J: TRBJ2-1; CDR3: CASRSSGPRPYNEQFF; DNA: TGTGCCAGCAGGTCTAGCGGACCCAGGCCCTACAATGAGCAGTTCTTC
V: TRBV2; size: few; D: -; J: TRBJ1-4; CDR3: CTSSERGEKLFF; DNA: TGTACCAGCAGTGAACGCGGGGAAAAACTGTTTTTT
V: TRBV20-1; size: -; D: TRBD2; J: TRBJ2-1; CDR3: CSARDLLGTSGVYEQFF; DNA: TGCAGTGCTAGAGACCTCCTAGGGACTAGCGGTGTCTATGAGCAGTTCTTC
V: TRBV20-1; size: many; D: TRBD2; J: TRBJ2-7; CDR3: CSARTSGDGEQYF; DNA: TGCAGTGCCCGGACTAGCGGGGATGGCGAGCAGTACTTC
V: TRBV3-1; size: few; D: TRBD1; J: TRBJ1-5; CDR3: CASSQAPTGDQPQHF; DNA: TGTGCCAGCAGCCAAGCCCCGACAGGGGACCAGCCCCAGCATTTT
V: TRBV6-1; size: few; D: -; J: TRBJ1-4; CDR3: CASTRQSNEKLFF; DNA: TGTGCCAGCACAAGACAGTCTAATGAAAAACTGTTTTTT
V: TRBV30; size: many; D: TRBD1; J: TRBJ1-1; CDR3: CAWSQPRGQVTEAFF; DNA: TGTGCCTGGAGCCAACCCAGGGGGCAGGTCACTGAAGCTTTCTTT
V: TRBV2; size: many; D: TRBD1; J: TRBJ1-5; CDR3: CASSDLDRAQPQHF; DNA: TGTGCCAGCAGTGATTTGGACAGGGCTCAGCCCCAGCATTTT
V: TRBV10-2; size: few; D: TRBD1; J: TRBJ1-5; CDR3: CASSEVGTGYQPQHF; DNA: TGCGCCAGCAGTGAAGTGGGGACAGGCTATCAGCCCCAGCATTTT
V: TRBV20-1; size: many; D: -; J: TRBJ1-2; CDR3: CSARVDGAAYGYTF; DNA: TGCAGTGCTAGAGTTGACGGCGCAGCCTATGGCTACACCTTC
V: TRBV6-1; size: -; D: -; J: TRBJ1-2; CDR3: CASSERDIDGYTF; DNA: TGTGCCAGCAGTGAAAGGGATATAGATGGCTACACCTTC
V: TRBV7-2; size: -; D: -; J: TRBJ2-3; CDR3: CASSLRNGFTDTQYF; DNA: TGTGCCAGCAGCTTACGGAACGGATTCACAGATACGCAGTATTTT
V: TRBV27; size: few; D: -; J: TRBJ1-1; CDR3: CASGTPHISVNTEAFF; DNA: TGTGCCAGCGGTACACCACATATCTCCGTGAACACTGAAGCTTTCTTT
V: TRBV6-1; size: few; D: -; J: TRBJ1-6; CDR3: CATNPDDLYNSPLHF; DNA: TGTGCCACCAACCCGGACGACTTATATAATTCACCCCTCCACTTT
V: TRBV29-1; size: -; D: -; J: TRBJ2-5; CDR3: CSVEGGSRETQYF; DNA: TGCAGCGTCGAGGGTGGGTCCCGAGAGACCCAGTACTTC
V: TRBV24-1; size: many; D: TRBD1; J: TRBJ2-5; CDR3: CATSDPLQGAGETQYF; DNA: TGTGCCACCAGTGACCCCTTACAGGGGGCCGGGGAGACCCAGTACTTC
V: TRBV11-2; size: many; D: TRBD2; J: TRBJ2-2; CDR3: CASSSGSAGELFF; DNA: TGTGCCAGCAGTAGCGGGAGTGCCGGGGAGCTGTTTTTT
V: TRBV4-2; size: few; D: -; J: TRBJ1-1; CDR3: CASSQAFGQLNTEAFF; DNA: TGTGCCAGCAGCCAAGCTTTCGGACAGCTGAACACTGAAGCTTTCTTT
V: TRBV20-1; size: -; D: -; J: TRBJ1-1; CDR3: CSARDSGAGTEAFF; DNA: TGCAGTGCTAGAGATTCAGGAGCGGGGACTGAAGCTTTCTTT
V: TRBV15; size: -; D: TRBD2; J: TRBJ2-1; CDR3: CATSTRLAGTSYNEQFF; DNA: TGTGCCACCAGCACCCGCTTAGCGGGAACCTCCTACAATGAGCAGTTCTTC
V: TRBV5-4; size: few; D: -; J: TRBJ2-3; CDR3: CASSQASIDTQYF; DNA: TGTGCCAGCAGCCAGGCTAGTATTGATACGCAGTATTTT
V: TRBV6-5; size: -; D: -; J: TRBJ1-1; CDR3: CASSYGGESAFF; DNA: TGTGCCAGCAGTTACGGGGGGGAATCAGCTTTCTTT
V: TRBV7-8; size: -; D: -; J: TRBJ2-7; CDR3: CASSRLTSNEQYF; DNA: TGTGCCAGCAGCAGGCTAACTTCGAATGAGCAGTACTTC
V: TRBV29-1; size: -; D: -; J: TRBJ1-4; CDR3: CCVRGRTNEKLFF; DNA: TGCTGCGTCCGGGGGAGGACTAATGAAAAACTGTTTTTT